This TCR beta chain emerged from a study of CD8+CD57+ T cells in acquired aplastic anemia. For the study at large: The sorted CD4+ and CD8+ cells yielded an average roughly 3 ug of DNA.

Patients included in sequencing had previously demonstrated CD8+CD57+ cell expansion by flow cytometry. Patient blood was sampled before any therapy had been received. Researchers used genomic DNA as the template to profile TCR beta VDJ and CDR3. TCRdb redid the calling of the reads with MiXCR, one entry per CDR3 protein. The sample carries about 200,000 distinct CDR3 sequences, roughly two thirds recorded once. Concerning this clonotype: The antigen is unknown.

This CDR3 has 14 amino acids. CDR1 SEHNR and CDR2 FQNEAQ come from the germline V gene (reference sequence). The V gene lost 5 bases and the J gene lost 6 bases, with 16 bases spanning the gap. Notes on the study in general: Patients versus controls showed no significant CD8+ Simpson's diversity difference. Under 35 was the count of CD8+ CDR3 sequences that patients shared with controls.

The V call is TRBV7-9, the J call TRBJ1-2; maybe TRBD1 (6 bases). Sequenced input: sorted CD4+, CD8+, or CD8+CD57+ T cells (not recorded which) from PBMCs. The TCR was taken from a human donor with aplastic anemia. CDR3 DNA sequence: TGTGCCAGCAGCCACAAACAGGGTCTTGATGGCTACACCTTC. Its translation: CASSHKQGLDGYTF.